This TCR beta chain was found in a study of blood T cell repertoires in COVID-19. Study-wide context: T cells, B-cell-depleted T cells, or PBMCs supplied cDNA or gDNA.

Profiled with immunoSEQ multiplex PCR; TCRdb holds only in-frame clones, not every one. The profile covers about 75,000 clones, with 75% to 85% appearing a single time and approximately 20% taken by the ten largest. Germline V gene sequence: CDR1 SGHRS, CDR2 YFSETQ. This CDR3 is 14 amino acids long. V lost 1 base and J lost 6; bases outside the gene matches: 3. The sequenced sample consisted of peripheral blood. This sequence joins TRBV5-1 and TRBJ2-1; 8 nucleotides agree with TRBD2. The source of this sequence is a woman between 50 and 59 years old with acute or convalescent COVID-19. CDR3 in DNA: TGCGCCAGCAGCTTGACGGGGGGGCCCAATGAGCAGTTCTTC. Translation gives CASSLTGGPNEQFF.